A single sample is the source of the 15 T cell receptor beta chains below, sequenced in a study of shared clonotypes between healthy human individuals. Cells designated naive CD8 were CD45RO-negative and were positively selected for CCR7, with terminally differentiated effector memory CD45RA+ cells excluded. Profiled with immunoSEQ multiplex PCR; TCRdb holds only in-frame clones, not every one. This table holds millions of clones, 85% to 95% found once. The sample taken for sequencing was naive CD8+ T cells sorted from blood. The receptors shown here come from a man younger than 35 in good health.

In this sample, this clone turned up a few times. The V call is TRBV27, the J call TRBJ1-1, with 10 bases lining up with TRBD1. The CDR3 runs 16 residues. The germline CDR1 and CDR2 sequences are MNHEY and SMNVEV (reference sequence). V lost 0 bases and J lost 5; bases outside the gene matches: 6. The chain's CDR3 is CASSLSTGGPRTEAFF. The CDR3 DNA sequence: TGTGCCAGCAGTTTATCGACAGGGGGCCCGCGAACTGAAGCTTTCTTT.

V gene TRBV19 combines with J gene TRBJ2-5, with TRBD2 matching over 7 bases. J was trimmed by 7 bases and V by 5 bases; bases with no gene match: 7. Germline values: CDR1 LNHDA, CDR2 SQIVND (reference sequence). This CDR3 has 13 residues. The CDR3 is CASSPRGEGTQYF. The CDR3 DNA reads as TGTGCCAGTAGTCCTCGAGGGGAGGGGACCCAGTACTTC.

In DNA, the CDR3 is TGTGCCAGCAGTGGGGAGCTAGCGGGGGGACGCACAGATACGCAGTATTTT. Protein product: CASSGELAGGRTDTQYF. This rearrangement joins TRBV2 to TRBJ2-3, with 11 nucleotides matching TRBD2. Germline CDR1 and CDR2: SNHLY and FYNNEI. The V segment lost 4 bases and the J segment 1 base; nucleotides outside the gene matches: 7. The CDR3 covers 17 residues.

This chain joins TRBV10-3 and TRBJ1-2; D unclear. V lost 10 bases and J 6 bases, leaving 21 bases between the germline ends. Germline V lookup: CDR1 ENHRY, CDR2 SYGVKD. CDR3 length: 14 residues. The CDR3 DNA is TGTGCCACCAACCCCAGGTTTCCTTTCCATGGCTACACCTTC. It codes for CATNPRFPFHGYTF.

About this clone: This specimen includes other DNA sequences encoding the same CDR3. The rearrangement joins TRBV7-2 to TRBJ2-7; D is uncertain. The germline CDR1 and CDR2 sequences are SGHTA and FQGNSA. The CDR3 consists of 12 residues. The V and J ends lost 4 bases and 0 bases respectively, with 4 bases between them. The chain's CDR3 is CASSSNSYEQYF. The CDR3 DNA sequence: TGTGCCAGCAGCTCCAACTCCTACGAGCAGTACTTC. Using reference TRBV7-2 and TRBJ2-7 for the parts outside the CDR3, the full variable domain is GAGVSQSPSNKVTEKGKDVELRCDPISGHTALYWYRQSLGQGLEFLIYFQGNSAPDKSGLPSDRFSAERTGGSVSTLTIQRTQQEDSAVYLCASSSNSYEQYFGPGTRLTVT.

With respect to this clone: Other nucleotide sequences from this sample produce the same CDR3. The genes are TRBV5-6 and TRBJ2-7; 10 nucleotides line up with TRBD2. This CDR3 comprises 14 residues. Germline-derived CDR1 and CDR2 are SGHDT and YYEEEE. With V trimmed by 2 bases and J by 2 bases, 1 base remained unmatched. CDR3 bases: TGTGCCAGCAGCTTTCTAGCGGGAGCCTACGAGCAGTACTTC. This encodes CASSFLAGAYEQYF.

The J gene is TRBJ2-5, the V gene TRBV7-9; D may be TRBD1 (5 bases). The V and J ends lost 1 base and 5 bases respectively, with 20 bases between them. The CDR3 spans 17 residues. Germline CDR1 SEHNR, CDR2 FQNEAQ (reference sequence). This CDR3 reads CASSLDLQGDLLETQYF. CDR3 nucleotides: TGTGCCAGCAGCTTAGATTTGCAGGGTGATTTATTGGAGACCCAGTACTTC. Full variable domain (rest looked up from reference TRBV7-9 and TRBJ2-5): DTGVSQNPRHKITKRGQNVTFRCDPISEHNRLYWYRQTLGQGPEFLTYFQNEAQLEKSRLLSDRFSAERPKGSFSTLEIQRTEQGDSAMYLCASSLDLQGDLLETQYFGPGTRLLVL.

J is TRBJ1-4 and V is TRBV2; the D is unclear. The CDR3 totals 18 residues. CDR1 SNHLY and CDR2 FYNNEI come from the germline V gene. Between the trimmed V and J ends, which lost 2 bases and 0 bases, there was a span of 16 bases. The CDR3 nucleotides are TGTGCCAGCAGTGAATGGACCGGAACAATGGCAACTAATGAAAAACTGTTTTTT. This encodes CASSEWTGTMATNEKLFF.

The chain recombines TRBV6-5 with TRBJ2-5; TRBD2 aligns across 7 bases. Germline CDR1 is MNHEY and CDR2 is SVGAGI. CDR3 length: 14 residues. V trimming: 4 bases; J trimming: 2 bases; junction bases outside the gene matches: 4. The CDR3 DNA is TGTGCCAGCAGTTCGCGGGACTATCAAGAGACCCAGTACTTC. Its protein product is CASSSRDYQETQYF.

This chain links TRBV28 with TRBJ2-7; D possibly corresponds to TRBD2 (6 bases). V was pared by 2 bases and J by 7 bases, with 27 bases between. CDR1 and CDR2 from the germline V gene are MDHEN and SYDVKM. The CDR3 consists of 18 residues. The CDR3 DNA is TGTGCCAGCAGTTTACGGGGGATGCCACCACGTACTCCAGGGGAGCAGTACTTC. Protein: CASSLRGMPPRTPGEQYF. Drawing the rest from reference TRBV28 and TRBJ2-7, the complete variable domain is DVKVTQSSRYLVKRTGEKVFLECVQDMDHENMFWYRQDPGLGLRLIYFSYDVKMKEKGDIPEGYSVSREKKERFSLILESASTNQTSMYLCASSLRGMPPRTPGEQYFGPGTRLTVT.

The V call is TRBV11-2, the J call TRBJ2-1; possibly TRBD2 for D (6 bases). Germline V lookup: CDR1 SGHAT, CDR2 FQNNGV. V was trimmed by 1 base and J by 6 bases, leaving 16 bases between them. The CDR3 extends over 16 amino acids. The CDR3 protein is CASSLGGAGLINEQFF. The CDR3 nucleotides are TGTGCCAGCAGCTTAGGAGGGGCGGGGCTGATCAATGAGCAGTTCTTC.

This chain uses TRBV2 with TRBJ1-2, with D unresolved. This CDR3 spans 15 amino acids. Trimming cost V 10 bases and J 4 bases, with 22 bases left between them. Germline lookup yields CDR1 SNHLY and CDR2 FYNNEI. CDR3 DNA sequence: TGTGCCACCTACAAGGATTCAGGAGCAATCTATGGCTACACCTTC. Translated, it gives CATYKDSGAIYGYTF.

The rearrangement uses TRBV6-6 and TRBJ1-5; D gene unclear. Looked up from germline, CDR1 is MNHNY and CDR2 is SVGAGI (reference sequence). The V end was cut by 5 bases, the J end by 0 bases, with 5 bases between. This CDR3 has 13 residues. The CDR3 loop reads CASSAYSNQPQHF. DNA of the CDR3: TGTGCCAGCAGTGCCTATAGCAATCAGCCCCAGCATTTT.

V gene TRBV13 combines with J gene TRBJ2-7; 13 bases fit TRBD2. CDR1 is PRHDT and CDR2 is FYEKMQ in the germline V gene (reference sequence). This CDR3 spans 17 amino acids. With V trimmed by 5 bases and J by 3 bases, 10 bases remained unmatched. The CDR3 DNA follows: TGTGCCAGCAGCCAACCGACTAGCGGGAGGACTTACTACGAGCAGTACTTC. Encoded protein: CASSQPTSGRTYYEQYF.

The chain uses TRBV5-6 and TRBJ2-1; 9 bases are shared with TRBD2. Trimming cost V 4 bases and J 9 bases; bases outside gene matches: 8. This CDR3 contains 14 residues. Germline V CDR1 and CDR2: SGHDT, YYEEEE. Here the CDR3 DNA reads TGTGCCAGCAGCCCTACAGCGGGAGGCGGTGAGCAGTTCTTC. It translates to CASSPTAGGGEQFF.